What follows are 13 T cell receptor beta chains derived from one specimen sequenced in a study of CD8 T cells in ankylosing spondylitis (dated by TCRdb to about 2017). Library creation used 5' RACE. Sequenced on an Illumina HiSeq 2500. TCRdb trimmed the raw reads at Q25, called clones with MiXCR and kept productive beta chains. Each CDR3 protein appears once, grouped with its most common genes and DNA. This sample holds around 210,000 distinct CDR3 sequences; approximately 8.4% were observed only once. Around 4.8% of the sample belongs to the ten largest clones. The sample was blood, either unsorted or a sorted T cell fraction (not recorded which). The receptor set was obtained from a female donor with ankylosing spondylitis or in good health (not recorded which).

This clonotype was detected a few times. This may be a read error: a much more frequent sequence differs by one nucleotide. This rearrangement joins TRBV5-6 to TRBJ2-4, with 7 positions matching TRBD1. Germline CDR1 reads SGHDT; CDR2 reads YYEEEE. This CDR3 comprises 16 residues. The CDR3 sequence: CASNLFDRDSKNIQYF. CDR3 in DNA: TGTGCCAGCAACTTGTTCGACCGGGACAGCAAAAACATTCAGTACTTC.

This clonotype was counted at least ten times. The chain carries TRBV28 and TRBJ2-3; 9 nucleotides match TRBD2. This CDR3 region has 19 residues. After removal of 6 bases from V and 8 bases from J, the junction contained 24 bases not matched to a gene. The germline V gene has CDR1 MDHEN and CDR2 SYDVKM. The CDR3 DNA reads as TGTGCCAGCAGCCTCAGGCCCGGGCTAGCGGGACGTAGGTTGGGTACGCAGTATTTT. Its translation: CASSLRPGLAGRRLGTQYF.

In its sample, this clonotype was seen many times. The V and J genes are TRBV27 and TRBJ1-5; D ambiguous. Trimming stripped 1 base from V and 5 bases from J, with 6 bases between. The germline V gene encodes CDR1 MNHEY and CDR2 SMNVEV (reference sequence). The CDR3 has 13 amino acids. Here the CDR3 DNA reads TGTGCCAGCAGTTTATACCCTGATCAGCCCCAGCATTTT. It codes for CASSLYPDQPQHF.

This clonotype came up many times. The genes are TRBV4-3 and TRBJ2-2; D is perhaps TRBD1 or TRBD2 (5 bases each). CDR3 length: 14 residues. V gave up 1 base and J gave up 5 bases, with 8 bases separating them. In germline, CDR1 is LGHNA, CDR2 YSLEER. Here the CDR3 reads CASSQGWGTGELFF. In DNA, the CDR3 is TGCGCCAGCAGCCAAGGGTGGGGGACCGGGGAGCTGTTTTTT.

This clonotype came up many times. The chain couples TRBV5-1 to TRBJ2-2; 10 bases are shared with TRBD1. The V gene end was trimmed by 3 bases and the J gene end by 4 bases; junction bases not matched to a gene: 3. Germline CDR1 SGHRS, CDR2 YFSETQ. This CDR3 contains 15 residues. CDR3 DNA sequence: TGCGCCAGCAGCTCCGGGACAGGGGCCACCGGGGAGCTGTTTTTT. It encodes CASSSGTGATGELFF.

This clonotype was counted at least ten times. This chain links TRBV20-1 with TRBJ2-1; D is possibly TRBD2 (6 bases). The germline gives CDR1 DFQATT, CDR2 SNEGSKA (reference sequence). This CDR3 comprises 13 residues. Trimming pared 4 bases from V and 4 bases from J, leaving 11 bases between. The CDR3 DNA sequence: TGCAGTGCTATACAGCGGGCGTACAATGAGCAGTTCTTC. Residues: CSAIQRAYNEQFF.

Turning to this clonotype: A much larger clone sits a single nucleotide away, making a read error possible. This rearrangement joins TRBV11-1 to TRBJ1-1, with D maybe TRBD1 (5 bases). Germline V CDR1 and CDR2: SGHAT, FQDESV (reference sequence). The CDR3 is 15 residues long. DNA of the CDR3: TGTTCCAGCAGCTTGGGCCCGGGACCGAACACTGAAGCTTTCTTT. Encoded protein: CSSSLGPGPNTEAFF.

This clonotype appeared many times. The V gene is TRBV20-1, the J gene TRBJ2-5; no definite D call. Trimming stripped 2 bases from V and 3 bases from J, with 10 bases between. This CDR3 has 13 amino acids. Germline V CDR1 and CDR2: DFQATT, SNEGSKA (reference sequence). DNA of the CDR3: TGCAGTGCTAGACCGGACGGTGAAGAGACCCAGTACTTC. This codes for CSARPDGEETQYF.

This clonotype was counted at least ten times. This sequence joins TRBV3-1 and TRBJ1-5; 7 bases agree with TRBD1. CDR3 length equals 15 residues. Germline trimming cut 1 base from V and 3 bases from J; bases unmatched to any gene: 3. Germline V CDR1 and CDR2: LGHDT, YNNKEL (reference sequence). The CDR3 is CASSQGGQINQPQHF. In DNA, the CDR3 is TGTGCCAGCAGCCAAGGGGGACAGATCAATCAGCCCCAGCATTTT.

This clonotype was detected many times. The J gene is TRBJ2-1, the V gene TRBV20-1; 7 bases fit TRBD2. Germline CDR1 reads DFQATT; CDR2 reads SNEGSKA (reference sequence). V shed 1 base and J 5 bases; nucleotides not matched to a gene: 8. This CDR3 spans 15 amino acids. The CDR3 DNA is TGCAGTGCTAGAGGGCTGTCTAGCGGAAACAATGAGCAGTTCTTC. Its protein is CSARGLSSGNNEQFF.

This clonotype was seen at least ten times. The chain employs TRBV11-1 and TRBJ2-2, with D maybe TRBD1 (6 bases). V shed 5 bases and J shed 0 bases, with 25 bases lying between them. The CDR3 spans 20 residues. The V gene's germline CDR1 is SGHAT and CDR2 FQDESV (reference sequence). The chain's CDR3 is CASSKSPGTPTPANTGELFF. CDR3 in DNA: TGTGCCAGCAGCAAGTCCCCCGGGACACCTACTCCCGCGAACACCGGGGAGCTGTTTTTT.

This clonotype showed up many times. The chain employs TRBV5-1 and TRBJ1-2; D gene uncertain. Germline assignment: CDR1 SGHRS and CDR2 YFSETQ. This CDR3 spans 13 amino acids. Trimming stripped 4 bases from V and 4 bases from J, with 11 bases between. CDR3 sequence reads: CASSPRTAYGYTF. CDR3 in DNA: TGCGCCAGCAGCCCCCGGACTGCCTATGGCTACACCTTC.

The chain recombines TRBV6-2 or TRBV6-3 with TRBJ2-7; 9 bases fit TRBD2. Germline V gene data show CDR1 as MNHEY and CDR2 as SVGEGT. The length of the CDR3 is 13 residues. V lost 11 bases to trimming and J lost 2 bases; unmatched junction nucleotides: 7. In DNA form, the CDR3 reads TGTGCCGGAAGGACTAGCGAGGCCTACGAGCAGTACTTC. Translating gives CAGRTSEAYEQYF.